A selection of T cell receptor beta chains follows, all from one sample in a study of vaccination effects on CD4 cells after COVID-19. Their recognized antigens are unknown. Sequencing was performed with immunoSEQ multiplex PCR; in TCRdb, only in-frame clones are kept and a portion is missing. The sample contains tens of thousands of clones, nearly 75% of which appear only once. This specimen consisted of CD4+ T cells from PBMCs cultured with a peptide pool, obtained before COVID-19 vaccination. These receptors originate from a human donor who had a prior SARS-CoV-2 infection. Both conserved end residues are part of each CDR3. Each record gives: clone size, CDR3 length, V gene, D gene, J gene, CDR3 DNA, CDR3 protein. A D gene is named only where the DNA matches it firmly. Clone size appears in some rows only: once, few, many, or a class for an expanded clone.

clone size: few; CDR3 length: 15; V gene: TRBV3-1/TRBV3-2; D gene: .; J gene: TRBJ2-3; CDR3 DNA: TGTGCCAGCAGCCACCCACTAGTGGGGCCAGATACGCAGTATTTT; CDR3 protein: CASSHPLVGPDTQYF
clone size: .; CDR3 length: 17; V gene: TRBV9; D gene: TRBD1; J gene: TRBJ1-2; CDR3 DNA: TGTGCCAGCAGCGCCGGGACAGGGGTCGGTTTAAAGCATGGCTACACCTTC; CDR3 protein: CASSAGTGVGLKHGYTF
clone size: few; CDR3 length: 14; V gene: TRBV18; D gene: .; J gene: TRBJ2-5; CDR3 DNA: TGTGCCAGCTCACCACTAGGATTCCAAGAGACCCAGTACTTC; CDR3 protein: CASSPLGFQETQYF
clone size: .; CDR3 length: 13; V gene: TRBV5-4; D gene: .; J gene: TRBJ1-2; CDR3 DNA: TGTGCCAGCAGCTTGGGTTTTTTTGGTGGCTACACCTTC; CDR3 protein: CASSLGFFGGYTF
clone size: few; CDR3 length: 16; V gene: TRBV4-3; D gene: .; J gene: TRBJ1-2; CDR3 DNA: TGCGCCAGCAGCCAAGTGTTTGGGGGCAGTAACTATGGCTACACCTTC; CDR3 protein: CASSQVFGGSNYGYTF
clone size: .; CDR3 length: 15; V gene: TRBV27; D gene: .; J gene: TRBJ2-5; CDR3 DNA: TGTGCCAGCAGTCCGCGGGCGACAGTACAAGAGACCCAGTACTTC; CDR3 protein: CASSPRATVQETQYF
clone size: .; CDR3 length: 16; V gene: TRBV7-9; D gene: .; J gene: TRBJ1-6; CDR3 DNA: TGTGCCAGCAGCTTAGGACCGCGCTCCTATAATTCACCCCTCCACTTT; CDR3 protein: CASSLGPRSYNSPLHF
clone size: .; CDR3 length: 17; V gene: TRBV7-2; D gene: TRBD1; J gene: TRBJ2-2; CDR3 DNA: TGTGCCAGCAGCCCAACCCCCGGGACAGGGCGCCCCGGGGAGCTGTTTTTT; CDR3 protein: CASSPTPGTGRPGELFF
clone size: .; CDR3 length: 17; V gene: TRBV29-1; D gene: .; J gene: TRBJ2-6; CDR3 DNA: TGCAGCGTTGATGGGGGAATCGATCACTCTGGGGCCAACGTCCTGACTTTC; CDR3 protein: CSVDGGIDHSGANVLTF
clone size: .; CDR3 length: 15; V gene: TRBV11-3; D gene: TRBD2; J gene: TRBJ2-1; CDR3 DNA: TGTGCCAGCAGCTTTAGAGCGGGAGTATTTTATGAGCAGTTCTTC; CDR3 protein: CASSFRAGVFYEQFF
clone size: .; CDR3 length: 14; V gene: TRBV6-5; D gene: .; J gene: TRBJ2-5; CDR3 DNA: TGTGCCAGCAGGCAGGGACATCTAGGGGAGACCCAGTACTTC; CDR3 protein: CASRQGHLGETQYF
clone size: .; CDR3 length: 15; V gene: TRBV27; D gene: .; J gene: TRBJ2-2; CDR3 DNA: TGTGCCAGCAGTCCGTTCGGACACCCGAGCGGGGAGCTGTTTTTT; CDR3 protein: CASSPFGHPSGELFF
clone size: .; CDR3 length: 15; V gene: TRBV7-3; D gene: .; J gene: TRBJ1-2; CDR3 DNA: TGTGCCAGCAGCTTACAACTCCGATCCTCATATGGCTACACCTTC; CDR3 protein: CASSLQLRSSYGYTF
clone size: .; CDR3 length: 18; V gene: TRBV9; D gene: TRBD2; J gene: TRBJ2-1; CDR3 DNA: TGTGCCAGCAGCGTAGGGGGCGGGGGGGCTAGATTTTCCAATGAGCAGTTCTTC; CDR3 protein: CASSVGGGGARFSNEQFF
clone size: once; CDR3 length: 14; V gene: TRBV7-2; D gene: TRBD1; J gene: TRBJ1-5; CDR3 DNA: TGTGCCAGCAGCCAGACAGGGGGCGATCAGCCCCAGCATTTT; CDR3 protein: CASSQTGGDQPQHF
clone size: .; CDR3 length: 13; V gene: TRBV18; D gene: .; J gene: TRBJ2-7; CDR3 DNA: TGTGCCAGCTCAGGCCAGGGTTCCTACGAGCAGTACTTC; CDR3 protein: CASSGQGSYEQYF
clone size: .; CDR3 length: 15; V gene: TRBV30; D gene: .; J gene: TRBJ2-2; CDR3 DNA: TGTGCCTGGAGTGTACTGCCCGTTAACACCGGGGAGCTGTTTTTT; CDR3 protein: CAWSVLPVNTGELFF
clone size: few; CDR3 length: 11; V gene: TRBV2; D gene: .; J gene: TRBJ2-7; CDR3 DNA: TGTGCCAGCACCCTCCTCTACGAGCAGTACTTC; CDR3 protein: CASTLLYEQYF
clone size: .; CDR3 length: 15; V gene: TRBV7-2; D gene: TRBD1; J gene: TRBJ1-5; CDR3 DNA: TGTGCCAGCAGCTCTCAGGGGGCCGGTAATCAGCCCCAGCATTTT; CDR3 protein: CASSSQGAGNQPQHF
clone size: .; CDR3 length: 14; V gene: TRBV7-9; D gene: TRBD2; J gene: TRBJ2-5; CDR3 DNA: TGTGCCAGCGTGCCGGGACTAGCTCTGGAGACCCAGTACTTC; CDR3 protein: CASVPGLALETQYF
clone size: .; CDR3 length: 15; V gene: TRBV6-5; D gene: .; J gene: TRBJ2-7; CDR3 DNA: TGTGCCAGCAGTCCCGGGTCCCCCCTCGACTACGAGCAGTACTTC; CDR3 protein: CASSPGSPLDYEQYF
clone size: few; CDR3 length: 14; V gene: TRBV15; D gene: .; J gene: TRBJ2-5; CDR3 DNA: TGTGCCACCAGCAGAGATCGCGGAATGGAGACCCAGTACTTC; CDR3 protein: CATSRDRGMETQYF